The source of this TCR beta chain is a study of T cell responses to AZD1222 COVID-19 vaccine. A word on this clone: Antigen specificity is unknown.

Profiled with immunoSEQ multiplex PCR; TCRdb holds only in-frame clones, not every one. The sample lists roughly 98,000 clones, around nine tenths seen once, with 15% to 20% in the top ten. Between the trimmed V and J ends, which lost 0 bases and 2 bases, there was a span of 8 bases. Germline V gives CDR1 SGHDN, CDR2 FVKESK. This CDR3 region has 14 residues. General study results and limits: Spike-specific TCR breadth and depth both grew after two AZD1222 doses. A reported finding is that nearly half of spike-specific TCRs target unmutated variant regions.

The material was peripheral blood, obtained 28 days after the second AZD1222 dose. The rearrangement links TRBV14 to TRBJ2-7; D is ambiguous. This sequence was found in an adult who received the AZD1222 COVID-19 vaccine. The CDR3 DNA is TGTGCCAGCAGCCAAGATTGGACCGCCTACGAGCAGTACTTC. Translation gives CASSQDWTAYEQYF.